This T cell receptor (beta chain) is from a study of blood T cells in healthy people across ages. General study results and limits: Considered underestimates were the diversity estimates obtained from one million T cells.

This clonotype was found a few times. The target antigen is unknown. All donors came from Russia, were Caucasian and healthy, and spanned ages about 6 to 100. Alongside a J-beta primer mix, a sample-barcoded 5' primer served in a second PCR lasting about 6 to 11 cycles. Individual samples furnished no less than 3 million CDR3-containing paired-end reads apiece. Using its own MiXCR run on the 5' RACE reads, TCRdb lists one record per CDR3 protein. The sample carries some 1.5 million distinct CDR3 sequences, 25% to 30% recorded once. CDR3 length: 12 amino acids. The germline CDR1 and CDR2 sequences are KGHDR and SFDVKD. The V end lost 3 bases, the J end lost 4 bases, and 6 bases lay between the germline ends.

The sequence was obtained from a woman in her twenties or thirties in good health. V is TRBV24-1 and J is TRBJ2-7; D ambiguous. The specimen was blood. The CDR3 region is CATSDQNYEQYF. The CDR3 nucleotides are TGTGCCACCAGTGATCAGAATTACGAGCAGTACTTC.